Presented here are 9 T cell receptor beta chains from one specimen sequenced in a study of cytomegalovirus exposure and HLA in healthy donors (dated by TCRdb to between 2016 and 2019). Library construction relied on the immunoSEQ multiplex PCR assay. A mixture of 60 forward primers for TCR Vbeta segments and 13 reverse primers for TCR Jbeta segments was used in the multiplex PCR. The table was pulled from immuneACCESS by TCRdb, which kept in-frame rearrangements only. Such tables lose some clones; where checked, under half of the loss comes from unresolved V genes, and the rest has no known cause. Across this sample there are 120,000 or so clones, with approximately 10% seen only once. The ten largest make up 4.6% of the sample. The sample consisted of PBMCs. These receptor sequences come from a woman between 18 and 29 years old in good health and CMV-seropositive.

This clone was seen a few times. V and J are TRBV30 and TRBJ2-7; 7 bases agree with TRBD2. CDR1 is GTSNPN and CDR2 is SVGIG in the germline V gene (reference sequence). V dropped 8 bases and J dropped 3; count of bases not matched to a gene: 7. This CDR3 is 12 amino acids long. In DNA form, the CDR3 reads TGTGCCGGTATTTGGGACTACTACGAGCAGTACTTC. Its protein is CAGIWDYYEQYF.

CDR3 residues: CASSFGLAGGTYEQYF. The CDR3, as DNA: TGCGCCAGCAGCTTTGGGCTAGCGGGAGGTACCTACGAGCAGTACTTC. The genes are TRBV5-1 and TRBJ2-7; 11 bases line up with TRBD2. Per germline, CDR1 SGHRS and CDR2 YFSETQ. The ends lost 2 bases at V and 2 bases at J; junction bases unmatched: 6. This CDR3 is 16 amino acids long.

This chain connects TRBV27 to TRBJ1-5; D gene uncertain. The germline V and J ends were trimmed by 5 bases and 3 bases, with 11 bases remaining between them. Germline lookup yields CDR1 MNHEY and CDR2 SMNVEV (reference sequence). The CDR3 loop spans 14 amino acids. Written as DNA, the CDR3 is TGTGCCAGCAGTCGCTTGGCCAACAATCAGCCCCAGCATTTT. It codes for CASSRLANNQPQHF.

The genes are TRBV5-1 and TRBJ2-7; 8 nucleotides match TRBD2. V gave up 3 bases and J gave up 2 bases; unmatched junction bases: 4. Germline V gives CDR1 SGHRS, CDR2 YFSETQ. The CDR3 runs to 14 residues. DNA of the CDR3: TGCGCCAGCAGCTCCAGCGGGGGAACCTACGAGCAGTACTTC. This encodes CASSSSGGTYEQYF.

This clone was picked up a small number of times. V and J are TRBV6-5 and TRBJ1-2; possible D gene TRBD1, 6 bases. The CDR3 totals 14 residues. Germline V gene data show CDR1 as MNHEY and CDR2 as SVGAGI. Trimming removed 2 bases at V and 2 bases at J, with 9 bases between. The CDR3 bases are TGTGCCAGCAGTTACGGGGGGGCGAACTATGGCTACACCTTC. It yields the protein CASSYGGANYGYTF.

The chain carries TRBV29-1 and TRBJ2-2, with a weak D call TRBD2 (5 bases). CDR3 length: 13 amino acids. Per the germline V gene, CDR1 is SQVTM and CDR2 is ANQGSEA. The V gene lost 4 bases and the J gene lost 4 bases, with 10 bases spanning the gap. In DNA form, the CDR3 reads TGCAGCGTTGCTCCGGAGGCCACCGGGGAGCTGTTTTTT. It encodes CSVAPEATGELFF.

The chain combines TRBV9 with TRBJ2-2; 7 bases are a match to TRBD2. The germline V gene has CDR1 SGDLS and CDR2 YYNGEE. Trimming at V came to 5 bases and at J to 7 bases, leaving 8 bases not matched to a gene. CDR3 length equals 14 residues. CDR3: CASSSRLAVGELFF. CDR3 nucleotides: TGTGCCAGCAGTTCCCGACTAGCCGTCGGGGAGCTGTTTTTT.

The gene calls are TRBV28 and TRBJ1-2; D is unresolved. Trimming left V 6 bases short and J 1 base short, with 9 bases between. Germline assignment: CDR1 MDHEN and CDR2 SYDVKM. CDR3 length: 13 amino acids. Here the CDR3 DNA reads TGTGCCAGCAGAATCGGGTTTAACTATGGCTACACCTTC. It encodes CASRIGFNYGYTF.

This clone was detected a few times. V gene TRBV11-3 combines with J gene TRBJ2-5; maybe TRBD2 (5 bases). The CDR3 covers 20 residues. Trimming took 2 bases from V and 2 from J, leaving 27 bases between them. CDR1 SGHNT and CDR2 YENEEA come from the germline V gene. Written as DNA, the CDR3 is TGTGCCAGCAGCTTATTTACCGCTATCGAGAGGGAAGACCAACAAGAGACCCAGTACTTC. The encoded protein is CASSLFTAIEREDQQETQYF. The variable domain in full, with the rest retrieved from reference TRBV11-3 and TRBJ2-5, is EAGVVQSPRYKIIEKKQPVAFWCNPISGHNTLYWYLQNLGQGPELLIRYENEEAVDDSQLPKDRFSAERLKGVDSTLKIQPAELGDSAVYLCASSLFTAIEREDQQETQYFGPGTRLLVL.